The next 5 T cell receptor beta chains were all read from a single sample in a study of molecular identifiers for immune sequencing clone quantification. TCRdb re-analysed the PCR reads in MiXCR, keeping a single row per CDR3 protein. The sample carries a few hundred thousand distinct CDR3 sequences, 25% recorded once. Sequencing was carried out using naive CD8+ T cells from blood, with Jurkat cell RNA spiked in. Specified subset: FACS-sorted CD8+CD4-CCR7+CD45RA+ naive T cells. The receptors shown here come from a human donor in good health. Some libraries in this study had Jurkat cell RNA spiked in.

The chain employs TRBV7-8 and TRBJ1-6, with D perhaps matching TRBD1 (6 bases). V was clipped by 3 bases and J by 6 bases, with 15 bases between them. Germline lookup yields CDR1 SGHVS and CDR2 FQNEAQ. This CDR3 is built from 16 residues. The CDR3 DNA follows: TGTGCCAGCAGCTTCCGCCGGGTAGGGGGTAATTCACCCCTCCACTTT. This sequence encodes CASSFRRVGGNSPLHF.

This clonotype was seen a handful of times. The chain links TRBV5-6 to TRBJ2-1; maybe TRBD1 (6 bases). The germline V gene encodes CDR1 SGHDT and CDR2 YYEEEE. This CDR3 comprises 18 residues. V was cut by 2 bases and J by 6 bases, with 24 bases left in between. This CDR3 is CASSFRTAREPSSNEQFF. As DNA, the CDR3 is TGTGCCAGCAGCTTCCGGACAGCGCGAGAACCCTCCAGCAATGAGCAGTTCTTC.

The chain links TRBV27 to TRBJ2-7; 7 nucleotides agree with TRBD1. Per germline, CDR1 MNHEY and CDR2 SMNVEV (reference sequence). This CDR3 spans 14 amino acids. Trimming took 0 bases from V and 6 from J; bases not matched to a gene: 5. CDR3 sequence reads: CASSLSGTAFEQYF. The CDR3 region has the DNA TGTGCCAGCAGTTTATCGGGGACAGCCTTCGAGCAGTACTTC.

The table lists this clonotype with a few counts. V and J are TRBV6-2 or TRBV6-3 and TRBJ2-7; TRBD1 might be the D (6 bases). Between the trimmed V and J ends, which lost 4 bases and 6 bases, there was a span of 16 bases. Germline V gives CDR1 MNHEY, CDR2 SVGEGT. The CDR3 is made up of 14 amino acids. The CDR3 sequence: CASSSVGAGIEQYF. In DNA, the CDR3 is TGTGCCAGCAGTTCGGTGGGGGCAGGCATCGAGCAGTACTTC.

In DNA, the CDR3 is TGCAGTGCTAGAGAGGGGGCCCCTGCAGCTTTCTTT. It is translated as CSAREGAPAAFF. The gene calls are TRBV20-1 and TRBJ1-1, with TRBD1 as a possible D gene (6 bases). Germline CDR1 is DFQATT and CDR2 is SNEGSKA (reference sequence). The V and J ends lost 0 bases and 10 bases respectively, with 12 bases between them. CDR3 length: 12 amino acids.